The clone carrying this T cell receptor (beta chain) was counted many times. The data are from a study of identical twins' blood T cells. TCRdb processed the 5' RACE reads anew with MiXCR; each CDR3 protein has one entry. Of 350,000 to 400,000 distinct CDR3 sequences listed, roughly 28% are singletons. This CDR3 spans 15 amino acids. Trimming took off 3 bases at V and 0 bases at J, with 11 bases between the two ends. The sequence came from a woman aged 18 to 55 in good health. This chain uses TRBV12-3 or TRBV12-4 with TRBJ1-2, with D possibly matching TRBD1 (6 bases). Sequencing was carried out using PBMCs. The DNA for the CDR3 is TGTGCCAGCAGTTTGGACAGTTTGACTAACTATGGCTACACCTTC. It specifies CASSLDSLTNYGYTF.